Sequencing of this T cell receptor beta chain was carried out in a study of graft-versus-host responses after intestinal transplantation. Study in general: Multivisceral, liver-intestinal, or isolated intestinal transplants were performed in recipients. Anti-thymocyte globulin served as induction for all recipients, who then took tacrolimus and steroids for three to four years. Study-level points and caveats: Elevated graft-versus-host to host-versus-graft clonal ratios in allografts were recorded for patients with graft-donor T cell macrochimerism. The highest levels of circulating GvH clones went along with early declines in HvG clones after transplant.

Sequencing used immunoSEQ multiplex PCR; TCRdb keeps in-frame clones, though not all of them. The data show 85,000 to 100,000 clones, with under 95% seen just once and 1.5% to 2.5% held by the top ten. This clone was picked up a small number of times. Its specificity is unknown. Germline V gene sequence: CDR1 MNHNS, CDR2 SASEGT. J was trimmed by 6 bases and V by 5 bases; bases with no gene match: 9. CDR3 size: 14 residues. The chain carries TRBV6-1 and TRBJ2-7, with 8 bases fitting TRBD2. Specimen: unstimulated CD8+ T cells sorted from spleen or lymph node cells, collected before intestinal transplant. This clonotype was obtained from a human donor who received an intestinal transplant. Here the CDR3 reads CASSRTSKDVEQYF. The CDR3, as DNA: TGTGCCAGCAGTCGGACTAGCAAGGACGTCGAGCAGTACTTC.